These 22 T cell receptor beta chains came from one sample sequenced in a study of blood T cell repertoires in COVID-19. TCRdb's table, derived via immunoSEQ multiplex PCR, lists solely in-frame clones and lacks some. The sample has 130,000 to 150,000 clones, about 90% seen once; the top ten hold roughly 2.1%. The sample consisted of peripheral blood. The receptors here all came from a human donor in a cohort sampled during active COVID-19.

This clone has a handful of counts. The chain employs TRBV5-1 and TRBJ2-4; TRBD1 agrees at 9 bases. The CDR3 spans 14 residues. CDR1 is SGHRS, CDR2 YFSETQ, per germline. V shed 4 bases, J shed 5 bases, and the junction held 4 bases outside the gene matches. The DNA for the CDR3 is TGCGCCAGCAGCGAAAGGACAGGGGAAAACATTCAGTACTTC. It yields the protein CASSERTGENIQYF.

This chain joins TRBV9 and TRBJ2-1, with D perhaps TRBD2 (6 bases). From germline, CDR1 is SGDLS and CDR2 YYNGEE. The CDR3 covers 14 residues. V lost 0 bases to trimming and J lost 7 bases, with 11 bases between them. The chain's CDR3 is CASSVVPGANEQFF. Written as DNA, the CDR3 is TGTGCCAGCAGCGTAGTTCCGGGAGCAAATGAGCAGTTCTTC.

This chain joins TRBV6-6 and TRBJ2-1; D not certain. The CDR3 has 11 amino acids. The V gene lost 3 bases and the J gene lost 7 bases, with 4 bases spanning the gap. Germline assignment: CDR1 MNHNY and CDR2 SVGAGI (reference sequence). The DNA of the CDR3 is TGTGCCAGCAGTTATCGGAATGAGCAGTTCTTC. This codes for CASSYRNEQFF.

The CDR3 sequence: CASSKGWSGVANTGELFF. The CDR3 DNA follows: TGTGCCAGTAGTAAGGGCTGGTCAGGGGTAGCGAACACCGGGGAGCTGTTTTTT. The chain carries TRBV19 and TRBJ2-2; D is possibly TRBD1 (6 bases). The ends were cut back, 4 bases at V and 0 bases at J, with 18 bases in the middle. CDR1 and CDR2 (germline): LNHDA, SQIVND (reference sequence). The CDR3 runs 18 residues.

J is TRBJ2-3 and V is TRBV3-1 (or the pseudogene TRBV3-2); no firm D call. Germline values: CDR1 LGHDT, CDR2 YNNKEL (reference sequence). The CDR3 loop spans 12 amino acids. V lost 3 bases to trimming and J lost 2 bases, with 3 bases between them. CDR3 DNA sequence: TGTGCCAGCAGCCACAACACAGATACGCAGTATTTT. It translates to CASSHNTDTQYF.

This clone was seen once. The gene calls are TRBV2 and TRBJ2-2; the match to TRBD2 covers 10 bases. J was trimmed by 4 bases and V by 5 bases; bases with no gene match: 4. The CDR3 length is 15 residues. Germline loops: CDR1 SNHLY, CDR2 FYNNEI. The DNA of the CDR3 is TGTGCCAGCAGTCCGCTAGCGGGAGCCACCGGGGAGCTGTTTTTT. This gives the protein CASSPLAGATGELFF.

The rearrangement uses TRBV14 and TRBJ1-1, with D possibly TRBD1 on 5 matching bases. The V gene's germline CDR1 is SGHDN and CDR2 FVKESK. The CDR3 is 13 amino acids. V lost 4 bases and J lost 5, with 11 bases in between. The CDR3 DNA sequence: TGTGCCAGCAGCCCGCGGGGGGGGACTGAAGCTTTCTTT. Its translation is CASSPRGGTEAFF.

The CDR3 DNA follows: TGTGCCAGCAGCCTATTGGGACAGCATGGCTACACCTTC. Its translation: CASSLLGQHGYTF. This rearrangement joins TRBV3-1 (or the pseudogene TRBV3-2) to TRBJ1-2; 7 bases line up with TRBD1. The ends lost 4 bases at V and 6 bases at J; junction bases unmatched: 5. CDR1 and CDR2 (germline): LGHDT, YNNKEL (reference sequence). There are 13 residues in the CDR3.

CDR3 in DNA: TGCGCCAGCAGCCCCGAAACAGGCGTAGGGGAAAAACTGTTTTTT. As protein: CASSPETGVGEKLFF. The genes are TRBV5-1 and TRBJ1-4; maybe TRBD1 (5 bases). The CDR3 runs 15 residues. CDR1 is SGHRS, CDR2 YFSETQ, per germline. The V gene lost 4 bases and the J gene lost 8 bases, with 18 bases spanning the gap.

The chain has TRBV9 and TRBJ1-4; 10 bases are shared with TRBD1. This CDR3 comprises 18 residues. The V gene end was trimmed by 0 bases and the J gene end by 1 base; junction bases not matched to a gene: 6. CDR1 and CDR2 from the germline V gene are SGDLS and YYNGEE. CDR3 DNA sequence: TGTGCCAGCAGCGTAGGAGACAGGGGGCTTATAACTAATGAAAAACTGTTTTTT. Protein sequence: CASSVGDRGLITNEKLFF.

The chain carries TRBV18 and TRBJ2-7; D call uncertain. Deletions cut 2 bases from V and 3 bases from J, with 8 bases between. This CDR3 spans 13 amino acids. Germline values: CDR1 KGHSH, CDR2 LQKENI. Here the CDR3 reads CASSPAPNYEQYF. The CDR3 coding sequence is TGTGCCAGCTCACCAGCGCCTAACTACGAGCAGTACTTC.

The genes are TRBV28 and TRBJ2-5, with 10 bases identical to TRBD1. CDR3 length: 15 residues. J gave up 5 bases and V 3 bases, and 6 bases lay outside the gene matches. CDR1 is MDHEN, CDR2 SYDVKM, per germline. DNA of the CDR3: TGTGCCAGCAGTTTCCCTTGGACAGGGGGGGAGACCCAGTACTTC. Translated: CASSFPWTGGETQYF.

CDR3 loop: CASSPGATAETQYF. The CDR3 DNA is TGTGCCAGCAGCCCAGGCGCTACCGCCGAGACCCAGTACTTC. This chain uses TRBV11-1 with TRBJ2-5; unclear D gene. The germline CDR1 and CDR2 sequences are SGHAT and FQDESV (reference sequence). The CDR3 has 14 amino acids. V was pared by 5 bases and J by 5 bases, with 15 bases between.

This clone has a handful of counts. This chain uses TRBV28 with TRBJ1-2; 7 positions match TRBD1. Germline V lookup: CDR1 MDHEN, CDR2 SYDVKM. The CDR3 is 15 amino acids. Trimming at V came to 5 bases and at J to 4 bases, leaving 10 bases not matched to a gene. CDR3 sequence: CASSRTGFFLYGYTF. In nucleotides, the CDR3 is TGTGCCAGCAGTCGGACAGGTTTCTTCCTCTATGGCTACACCTTC.

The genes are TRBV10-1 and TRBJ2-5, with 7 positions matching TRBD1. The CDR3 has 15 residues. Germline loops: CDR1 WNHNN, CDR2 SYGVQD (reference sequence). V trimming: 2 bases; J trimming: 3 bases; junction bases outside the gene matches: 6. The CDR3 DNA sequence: TGCGCCAGCAGTGAGAGCCGTACAGGGGAAGAGACCCAGTACTTC. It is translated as CASSESRTGEETQYF.

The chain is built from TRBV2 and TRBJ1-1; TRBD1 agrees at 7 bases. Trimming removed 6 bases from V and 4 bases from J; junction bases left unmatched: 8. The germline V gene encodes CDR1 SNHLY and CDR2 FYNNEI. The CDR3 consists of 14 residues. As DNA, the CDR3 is TGTGCCAGCAGCCCACCCAGGGGGACCACTGAAGCTTTCTTT. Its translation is CASSPPRGTTEAFF.

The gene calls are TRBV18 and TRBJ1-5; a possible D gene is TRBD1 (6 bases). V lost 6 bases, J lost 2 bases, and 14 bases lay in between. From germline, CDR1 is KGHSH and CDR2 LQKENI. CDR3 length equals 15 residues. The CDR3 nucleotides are TGTGCCAGCTCGGGGGCAGGGTATGGCAATCAGCCCCAGCATTTT. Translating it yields CASSGAGYGNQPQHF.

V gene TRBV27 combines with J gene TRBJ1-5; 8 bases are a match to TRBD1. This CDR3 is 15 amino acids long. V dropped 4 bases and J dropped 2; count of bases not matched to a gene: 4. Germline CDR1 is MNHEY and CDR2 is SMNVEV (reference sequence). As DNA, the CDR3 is TGTGCCAGCAGTTCGGGACAGGTTGGCAATCAGCCCCAGCATTTT. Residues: CASSSGQVGNQPQHF.

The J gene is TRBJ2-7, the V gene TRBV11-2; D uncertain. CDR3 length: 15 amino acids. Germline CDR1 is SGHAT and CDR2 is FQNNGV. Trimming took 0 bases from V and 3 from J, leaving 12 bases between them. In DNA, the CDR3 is TGTGCCAGCAGCTTAGAGGGCCCACTGGACTACGAGCAGTACTTC. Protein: CASSLEGPLDYEQYF.

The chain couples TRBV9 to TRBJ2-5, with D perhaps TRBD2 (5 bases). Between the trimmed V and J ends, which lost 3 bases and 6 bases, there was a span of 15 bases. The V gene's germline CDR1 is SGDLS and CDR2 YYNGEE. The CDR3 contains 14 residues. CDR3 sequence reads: CASSAGREPQTQYF. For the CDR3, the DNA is TGTGCCAGCAGCGCAGGCCGGGAACCCCAGACCCAGTACTTC.

DNA for the CDR3: TGTGCCAGCAGCGTAGGGGCGGGAGCGGGTTACAATGAGCAGTTCTTC. Protein sequence: CASSVGAGAGYNEQFF. The chain links TRBV9 to TRBJ2-1, with TRBD2 identical over 7 bases. Germline trimming cut 0 bases from V and 4 bases from J; bases unmatched to any gene: 7. CDR3 length equals 16 residues. The germline V gene encodes CDR1 SGDLS and CDR2 YYNGEE.

This chain's CDR3 is CATSRDALTGIRYGYTF. The CDR3 DNA sequence: TGTGCCACCAGCAGAGATGCTCTAACAGGGATCCGGTATGGCTACACCTTC. The gene calls are TRBV15 and TRBJ1-2, with D perhaps TRBD1 (6 bases). The V end lost 0 bases, the J end lost 5 bases, and 19 bases lay between the germline ends. This CDR3 spans 17 amino acids. CDR1 is LNHNV and CDR2 is YYDKDF in the germline V gene (reference sequence).